One sample yielded the 31 T cell receptor beta chains listed below, sequenced in a study of blood T cell repertoires in COVID-19. Assay used: immunoSEQ multiplex PCR; TCRdb lists only in-frame clones, some missing. The table lists around 260,000 clones, about 88% of them singletons. Source material: peripheral blood. These receptors were collected from a man aged 25 to 45 with active or convalescent COVID-19.

The CDR3 coding sequence is TGTGCCAGCAGTGAAACCGGGACAGGGGAAGCAAACCAATATGGCTACACCTTC. Translated: CASSETGTGEANQYGYTF. This chain uses TRBV2 with TRBJ1-2; 10 nucleotides align to TRBD1. Per the germline V gene, CDR1 is SNHLY and CDR2 is FYNNEI. The CDR3 runs to 18 residues. The V and J ends lost 2 bases and 5 bases, in that order; junction bases with no gene match: 14.

This clone has only a few counts. The genes are TRBV11-2 and TRBJ2-6; no clear D. The germline CDR1 and CDR2 sequences are SGHAT and FQNNGV. CDR3 length: 14 residues. The V gene lost 3 bases and the J gene lost 4 bases, with 7 bases spanning the gap. The CDR3 DNA reads TGTGCCAGCAGCTTGGCGGCCGGGGCCAACGTCCTGACTTTC. Translation: CASSLAAGANVLTF.

This rearrangement joins TRBV2 to TRBJ1-6, with TRBD1 matching 8 bases. CDR3 size: 16 residues. With V trimmed by 4 bases and J by 5 bases, 7 bases remained unmatched. Germline CDR1 and CDR2: SNHLY and FYNNEI. The CDR3, as DNA: TGTGCCAGCAGTGTGTCGACAGGGGATAATAATTCACCCCTCCACTTT. Translated, it gives CASSVSTGDNNSPLHF.

There are a few counts of this clone. The rearrangement uses TRBV4-1 and TRBJ1-2; D is undetermined. Germline CDR1 and CDR2: MGHRA and YSYEKL. The CDR3 length is 15 residues. Trimming removed 2 bases from V and 7 bases from J, with 17 bases in between. CDR3 protein: CASSQLSGKKRGYTF. DNA for the CDR3: TGCGCCAGCAGCCAACTATCGGGAAAGAAGCGTGGCTACACCTTC.

This clone is a singleton in its sample. V and J are TRBV5-1 and TRBJ2-3; D may be TRBD2 (6 bases). The germline gives CDR1 SGHRS, CDR2 YFSETQ. Trimming cost V 7 bases and J 0 bases, with 12 bases left between them. The CDR3 is made up of 14 amino acids. The CDR3 region has the DNA TGCGCCAGCCACAGCGGGCTTAGCACAGATACGCAGTATTTT. It encodes CASHSGLSTDTQYF.

The CDR3 protein is CASSIAAGNPGYTF. Written as DNA, the CDR3 is TGTGCCAGTAGTATCGCAGCCGGGAATCCTGGCTACACCTTC. This sequence joins TRBV19 and TRBJ1-2; D gene uncertain. The V end lost 3 bases, the J end lost 7 bases, and 15 bases lay between the germline ends. This CDR3 has 14 residues. Looked up from germline, CDR1 is LNHDA and CDR2 is SQIVND (reference sequence). The full variable domain, rest sourced from reference TRBV19 and TRBJ1-2, is DGGITQSPKYLFRKEGQNVTLSCEQNLNHDAMYWYRQDPGQGLRLIYYSQIVNDFQKGDIAEGYSVSREKKESFPLTVTSAQKNPTAFYLCASSIAAGNPGYTFGSGTRLTVV.

V is TRBV2 and J is TRBJ1-1; TRBD1 aligns across 7 bases. This CDR3 region has 14 residues. Germline values: CDR1 SNHLY, CDR2 FYNNEI. J was trimmed by 0 bases and V by 6 bases; bases with no gene match: 4. CDR3 protein: CASRLTGVNTEAFF. CDR3 bases: TGTGCCAGCAGGTTAACAGGGGTGAACACTGAAGCTTTCTTT.

The rearrangement joins TRBV30 to TRBJ2-5, with D maybe TRBD1 (6 bases). The CDR3 runs 12 residues. The V gene's germline CDR1 is GTSNPN and CDR2 SVGIG (reference sequence). The V gene lost 5 bases and the J gene lost 5 bases, with 12 bases spanning the gap. CDR3 in DNA: TGTGCCTGGGGGACCCAGGGGGAGACCCAGTACTTC. Its translation: CAWGTQGETQYF. The full variable domain, its missing parts supplied by reference TRBV30 and TRBJ2-5, is SQTIHQWPATLVQPVGSPLSLECTVEGTSNPNLYWYRQAAGRGLQLLFYSVGIGQISSEVPQNLSASRPQDRQFILSSKKLLLSDSGFYLCAWGTQGETQYFGPGTRLLVL.

The CDR3 sequence: CASSHARAGVNTEAFF. In nucleotides, the CDR3 is TGTGCCAGCAGCCACGCGCGGGCAGGGGTTAACACTGAAGCTTTCTTT. The rearrangement joins TRBV14 to TRBJ1-1, with a tentative D call TRBD1 (6 bases). V was pared by 3 bases and J by 2 bases, with 16 bases between. The V gene's germline CDR1 is SGHDN and CDR2 FVKESK. CDR3 length: 16 amino acids. Full variable domain (outside the CDR3, taken from reference TRBV14 and TRBJ1-1): EAGVTQFPSHSVIEKGQTVTLRCDPISGHDNLYWYRRVMGKEIKFLLHFVKESKQDESGMPNNRFLAERTGGTYSTLKVQPAELEDSGVYFCASSHARAGVNTEAFFGQGTRLTVV.

The genes are TRBV4-1 and TRBJ1-1; a weak D match, TRBD1 (6 bases). Trimming took 4 bases from V and 10 from J, leaving 19 bases between them. This CDR3 comprises 14 residues. Per the germline V gene, CDR1 is MGHRA and CDR2 is YSYEKL. Here the CDR3 reads CASSRLNPRGGAFF. CDR3 DNA sequence: TGCGCCAGCAGCCGCTTAAACCCCAGGGGTGGAGCTTTCTTT.

The J gene is TRBJ2-5, the V gene TRBV7-8; TRBD1 matches at 10 bases. The trim removed 5 bases at V and 4 bases at J, leaving 10 bases unmatched. The CDR3 loop spans 16 amino acids. CDR1 SGHVS and CDR2 FQNEAQ come from the germline V gene. This CDR3 reads CASSPPGQGTSETQYF. The CDR3 DNA is TGTGCCAGCAGCCCTCCGGGACAGGGGACCTCAGAGACCCAGTACTTC.

The V call is TRBV5-5, the J call TRBJ1-4, with a tentative D call TRBD1 (5 bases). Germline lookup yields CDR1 SGHKS and CDR2 YYEKEE (reference sequence). The CDR3 covers 15 residues. V was shortened by 1 base and J by 6 bases, with 13 bases between the two germline ends. CDR3 region: CASSLWAGMDEKLFF. The CDR3, as DNA: TGTGCCAGCAGCTTGTGGGCAGGGATGGATGAAAAACTGTTTTTT.

This chain connects TRBV3-1 (or the pseudogene TRBV3-2) to TRBJ1-1; D is possibly TRBD1 (5 bases). V lost 1 base and J lost 4, with 13 bases in between. Germline assignment: CDR1 LGHDT and CDR2 YNNKEL (reference sequence). This CDR3 region has 15 residues. CDR3 bases: TGTGCCAGCAGCCAAGGAGGTCAGGGCGGCACTGAAGCTTTCTTT. Translation: CASSQGGQGGTEAFF.

The chain is built from TRBV7-8 and TRBJ1-1; tentatively, D is TRBD1 (5 bases). The V end lost 2 bases, the J end lost 3 bases, and 10 bases lay between the germline ends. The length of the CDR3 is 14 residues. The V gene's germline CDR1 is SGHVS and CDR2 FQNEAQ. CDR3 in amino acids: CASSLQGSDTEAFF. The CDR3 DNA sequence: TGTGCCAGCAGCTTACAGGGTTCGGACACTGAAGCTTTCTTT.

V and J are TRBV5-8 and TRBJ2-7; perhaps TRBD1 as D (5 bases). V lost 0 bases, J lost 3 bases, and 7 bases lay in between. The CDR3 has 13 residues. CDR1 SGHTS and CDR2 YDEGEE come from the germline V gene. This CDR3 is CASSLGTNYEQYF. CDR3 in DNA: TGTGCCAGCAGCTTGGGGACAAACTACGAGCAGTACTTC.

This clone was observed a few times. The rearrangement uses TRBV30 and TRBJ1-2; 9 bases agree with TRBD1. This CDR3 has 13 residues. Germline values: CDR1 GTSNPN, CDR2 SVGIG (reference sequence). Trimming took 4 bases from V and 5 from J; bases not matched to a gene: 5. CDR3 DNA: TGTGCCTGGAACGGACAGGGGAAATATGGCTACACCTTC. This encodes CAWNGQGKYGYTF.

The chain recombines TRBV11-2 with TRBJ2-1, with a weak D call TRBD1 (6 bases). The CDR3 sequence is 17 residues long. Per germline, CDR1 SGHAT and CDR2 FQNNGV. V gave up 5 bases and J gave up 3 bases, with 20 bases separating them. CDR3 DNA: TGTGCCAGCAGCCAGAGTGTTGGGGGCGCCAGCTACAATGAGCAGTTCTTC. Translated: CASSQSVGGASYNEQFF.

The chain combines TRBV5-1 with TRBJ1-4; D uncertain. V lost 4 bases and J lost 3, with 7 bases in between. This CDR3 contains 13 residues. Germline-derived CDR1 and CDR2 are SGHRS and YFSETQ. In DNA, the CDR3 is TGCGCCAGCAGCGGGAGGCCTAATGAAAAACTGTTTTTT. It yields the protein CASSGRPNEKLFF. Filled out from reference TRBV5-1 and TRBJ1-4, the complete variable domain reads KAGVTQTPRYLIKTRGQQVTLSCSPISGHRSVSWYQQTPGQGLQFLFEYFSETQRNKGNFPGRFSGRQFSNSRSEMNVSTLELGDSALYLCASSGRPNEKLFFGSGTQLSVL.

V usage is TRBV11-2 and J usage is TRBJ2-7; D perhaps matches TRBD1 (5 bases). This CDR3 has 18 residues. The germline gives CDR1 SGHAT, CDR2 FQNNGV. V was trimmed by 4 bases and J by 3 bases, leaving 25 bases between them. This chain's CDR3 is CASSYPKGQRPRYYEQYF. In nucleotides, the CDR3 is TGTGCCAGCAGCTATCCTAAAGGACAAAGGCCCAGGTACTACGAGCAGTACTTC.

The V call is TRBV15, the J call TRBJ1-2; 9 nucleotides align to TRBD1. The CDR3 has 15 amino acids. The V gene end was trimmed by 0 bases and the J gene end by 3 bases; junction bases not matched to a gene: 2. Germline V gene lookup returns CDR1 LNHNV and CDR2 YYDKDF (reference sequence). The CDR3 nucleotides are TGTGCCACCAGCAGAGACCGGACAGGGGACTATGGCTACACCTTC. This gives the protein CATSRDRTGDYGYTF.

On this clone itself: Other DNA sequences in this sample translate to the same CDR3. The V gene is TRBV6-5, the J gene TRBJ1-2, with 8 positions matching TRBD1. V trimming: 6 bases; J trimming: 5 bases; junction bases outside the gene matches: 5. This CDR3 is 13 amino acids long. The V gene's germline CDR1 is MNHEY and CDR2 SVGAGI. CDR3 region: CASSLGTGYGYTF. CDR3 bases: TGTGCCAGCAGCCTAGGGACAGGTTATGGCTACACCTTC.

V gene TRBV12-3 or TRBV12-4 combines with J gene TRBJ2-2, with 7 bases fitting TRBD1. V shed 6 bases and J 4 bases; nucleotides not matched to a gene: 2. This CDR3 has 13 residues. DNA of the CDR3: TGTGCCAGCAGGAAGGGGGCCACCGGGGAGCTGTTTTTT. Its translation is CASRKGATGELFF.

The rearrangement joins TRBV29-1 to TRBJ2-1; TRBD1 matches at 10 bases. Germline V lookup: CDR1 SQVTM, CDR2 ANQGSEA. CDR3 length: 14 amino acids. The ends lost 7 bases at V and 5 bases at J; junction bases unmatched: 8. The CDR3, as DNA: TGCAGCGCCCATACGGGACAGGGGAACAATGAGCAGTTCTTC. Its protein is CSAHTGQGNNEQFF.

This clone was found once. This chain links TRBV7-2 with TRBJ1-2; 8 nucleotides agree with TRBD1. The CDR3 contains 18 residues. V trimming: 4 bases; J trimming: 5 bases; junction bases outside the gene matches: 18. In germline, CDR1 is SGHTA, CDR2 FQGNSA. CDR3 region: CASSSGQGIALLHYGYTF. The CDR3 DNA reads as TGTGCCAGCAGCTCCGGACAGGGAATAGCGCTTCTGCATTATGGCTACACCTTC.

In the case of this clone: At one end, the junction sequence differs from germline, possibly due to a read error. The J gene is TRBJ2-1, the V gene TRBV11-2; TRBD2 aligns across 8 bases. Looked up from germline, CDR1 is SGHAT and CDR2 is FQNNGV. CDR3 length equals 12 residues. Here the CDR3 DNA reads TGTGCCAGCAGCATAGAAGCGGGGGTTGTGTTCTTC. Translating gives CASSIEAGVVFF.

Only one count was recorded for this clone. The chain is built from TRBV19 and TRBJ1-1; 7 bases match TRBD1. The CDR3 loop spans 13 amino acids. CDR1 and CDR2 (germline): LNHDA, SQIVND (reference sequence). V dropped 3 bases and J dropped 4; count of bases not matched to a gene: 2. DNA for the CDR3: TGTGCCAGTAGTATGCAGGGGGGCACTGAAGCTTTCTTT. Residues: CASSMQGGTEAFF.

This chain connects TRBV7-9 to TRBJ1-2; perhaps TRBD1 as D (6 bases). The V and J ends lost 0 bases and 4 bases respectively, with 12 bases between them. The CDR3 consists of 15 residues. Germline V gene sequence: CDR1 SEHNR, CDR2 FQNEAQ (reference sequence). The CDR3 bases are TGTGCCAGCAGCTTAGCGCAGGGGAACAGCTATGGCTACACCTTC. The encoded protein is CASSLAQGNSYGYTF.

This chain uses TRBV3-1 (or the pseudogene TRBV3-2) with TRBJ2-3; 7 bases agree with TRBD1. CDR1 and CDR2 from the germline V gene are LGHDT and YNNKEL (reference sequence). V shed 6 bases and J 2 bases; nucleotides not matched to a gene: 11. The CDR3 loop spans 16 amino acids. In DNA form, the CDR3 reads TGTGCCAGCAGGGGGCGGTCGGGACAGAACACAGATACGCAGTATTTT. Translating gives CASRGRSGQNTDTQYF.

The chain carries TRBV4-1 and TRBJ2-3; 10 nucleotides match TRBD1. CDR1 is MGHRA and CDR2 is YSYEKL in the germline V gene. The CDR3 has 15 residues. V gave up 7 bases and J gave up 4 bases; unmatched junction bases: 8. CDR3 bases: TGCGCCAGCAAACAGACAGGGGGCTTCGCAGATACGCAGTATTTT. Translating gives CASKQTGGFADTQYF.

This sequence joins TRBV19 and TRBJ2-7; TRBD2 aligns across 9 bases. V shed 6 bases, J shed 2 bases, and the junction held 5 bases outside the gene matches. CDR3 size: 14 residues. The V gene's germline CDR1 is LNHDA and CDR2 SQIVND (reference sequence). In nucleotides, the CDR3 is TGTGCCAGTAGCCTCGAGCGGGGGGCCTACGAGCAGTACTTC. This codes for CASSLERGAYEQYF.

The V call is TRBV13, the J call TRBJ2-5; TRBD2 matches at 11 bases. This CDR3 is built from 16 residues. Germline V lookup: CDR1 PRHDT, CDR2 FYEKMQ (reference sequence). Losses at the gene ends were 4 bases for V and 2 bases for J; bases not matched to a gene: 6. The CDR3 loop reads CASSSNVAGGQETQYF. The CDR3 DNA is TGTGCCAGCAGCTCCAACGTAGCGGGGGGGCAAGAGACCCAGTACTTC.